This TCR beta chain appears in the sequencing data of a study of cytomegalovirus exposure and HLA in healthy donors (TCRdb year 2017). The study in broad terms: According to a later analysis, one platform produced both the 120 validation repertoires and the 666 repertoires of the first cohort. The aim of the study was to test whether cataloging public T cell receptors could identify signatures of past pathogen exposure. Besides the first cohort of under 700 subjects, a separate validation cohort made up of 120 or so different subjects was used. To predict cytomegalovirus infection status, the study brought together high-throughput TCR immunosequencing, statistical association of individual TCRs with disease status, and machine learning.

Results and caveats for the whole study, not just this receptor: According to the authors, the approach could potentially be generalized to other disease states and immunological phenotypes. Cytomegalovirus status was reported to be diagnosed by the classifier with high specificity and sensitivity in both the original and validation cohorts. In the study, 150 to 200 TCR beta chains were listed as associated with cytomegalovirus. Three of the identified cytomegalovirus-associated TCR beta chains were confirmed in vitro to be specific for cytomegalovirus antigens. Most TCR sequences were observed very rarely across donors, whereas some public TCRs were present in many individuals. Of the cluster scores, 94% were above 0 in a later analysis, which found that TCRs clustered in the first cohort also tended to co-occur in the approximately 130 validation repertoires. A later analysis lacked HLA typing for the validation cohort, so it scored co-occurrence in that cohort across all 110 or so repertoires.

CDR1 and CDR2 are drawn from the germline V gene: SGHVS, FNYEAQ. The germline V and J ends show losses of 1 base and 2 bases respectively, and no gene match explains 5 bases of the junction. Its CDR3 holds 16 amino acids, cysteine through phenylalanine. Only the CDR3 portion is preserved as DNA: 48 bases, with reading frame beginning at the first base. Separate from the approximately 730-subject first cohort, the validation cohort of 90 to 150 subjects was the group to which the donors belonged. A single count supports this clone. Which antigen it targets is not known. Within one base of it there is no much larger clone, and no base qualities were kept. Receptor amplification or capture employed the immunoSEQ multiplex PCR assay. The authors' analysis ran thus. A statistical classification framework was built to diagnose cytomegalovirus status from the catalog of TCR beta chain sequences. The clones in this table, taken by TCRdb from immuneACCESS, are in-frame only. Not every clone is retained; where verified, under half of the shortfall comes from an unresolved V gene, and the cause of the rest is unknown. The V and J calls and clone size are taken from that table; D and trimming were inferred from the DNA. Recorded for this sample are 80,000 to 100,000 clones; around 88% of them occurred a single time. Of the sample, 3.9% falls within the top ten clones.

Recombination connected TRBV7-6 to TRBJ2-1; 7 of the junction bases match TRBD1. This receptor was taken from a woman in her thirties in good health and CMV-seronegative. The material sequenced was PBMCs. The CDR3 protein: CASSLGPGGPYNEQFF. DNA sequence: TGTGCCAGCAGCTTAGGCCCAGGGGGACCCTACAATGAGCAGTTCTTC.